A single sample is the source of the 4 T cell receptor beta chains below, sequenced in a study of T cell responses to AZD1222 COVID-19 vaccine. Sequencing was performed with immunoSEQ multiplex PCR; in TCRdb, only in-frame clones are kept and a portion is missing. The sample has tens of thousands of clones, around 90% seen once. The specimen was peripheral blood, collected 28 days after the second dose of the MenACWY control vaccine. All receptors come from an adult who received the MenACWY meningococcal vaccine as a control.

The chain employs TRBV28 and TRBJ1-5; D is unresolved. The germline gives CDR1 MDHEN, CDR2 SYDVKM. The CDR3 has 15 amino acids. Trimming stripped 5 bases from V and 6 bases from J, with 17 bases between. CDR3 nucleotide sequence: TGTGCCAGCAGTAAAGGTGGGCAGGACGGTCAGCCCCAGCATTTT. Its protein product is CASSKGGQDGQPQHF.

The chain couples TRBV7-9 to TRBJ1-1; 10 nucleotides match TRBD1. The CDR3 is made up of 14 amino acids. CDR1 and CDR2 (germline): SEHNR, FQNEAQ (reference sequence). J gave up 6 bases and V 1 base, and 2 bases lay outside the gene matches. The CDR3 spells CASSLDGTGAEAFF. The CDR3 region has the DNA TGTGCCAGCAGCTTAGATGGGACAGGGGCTGAAGCTTTCTTT.

This sequence joins TRBV7-9 and TRBJ2-7; TRBD1 is a possible D gene (7 bases). V dropped 11 bases and J dropped 6 bases, with 17 bases sitting between them. This CDR3 is built from 12 residues. The V gene's germline CDR1 is SEHNR and CDR2 FQNEAQ (reference sequence). The DNA of the CDR3 is TGTGCCGCAGGCCCAGGGGGGTCCGAGCAGTACTTC. Residues: CAAGPGGSEQYF. The full variable domain, rest sourced from reference TRBV7-9 and TRBJ2-7, is DTGVSQNPRHKITKRGQNVTFRCDPISEHNRLYWYRQTLGQGPEFLTYFQNEAQLEKSRLLSDRFSAERPKGSFSTLEIQRTEQGDSAMYLCAAGPGGSEQYFGPGTRLTVT.

The J gene is TRBJ2-5, the V gene TRBV11-2; D perhaps matches TRBD2 (6 bases). Deletions cut 1 base from V and 5 bases from J, with 17 bases between. Germline V gives CDR1 SGHAT, CDR2 FQNNGV. CDR3 length: 16 residues. CDR3 nucleotide sequence: TGTGCCAGCAGCTTAGGTCCCAACCCGACTAGGGAGACCCAGTACTTC. It translates to CASSLGPNPTRETQYF.